This paragraph covers one T cell receptor beta chain sequence. The sample is drawn from a study of human T cells and chemical hapten exposure. In the library, unique molecular identifiers were attached to individual cDNA molecules. As processed by the authors: Across samples, TCR counts had a median of roughly 100,000 and ranged from roughly 20,000 to 690,600. TCRdb independently ran MiXCR on the RACE reads; one entry per CDR3 protein. V and J calls and clone size were set by TCRdb, not the authors. The sample lists tens of thousands of distinct CDR3 sequences, 8% to 10% occurring once. Germline V gene sequence: CDR1 SNHLY, CDR2 FYNNEI. This CDR3 comprises 14 residues. Unmatched junction bases numbered 8, after V lost 8 bases and J lost 2 bases. The time point was: pre-sensitization, week 0. Treatment reported: therapeutic diphenylcyclopropenone sensitization with weekly scalp DPC.

The chain joins TRBV2 to TRBJ2-7; TRBD2 matches at 8 bases. This sample comprised whole blood, obtained in connection with sensitization to the hapten diphenylcyclopropenone (DPC). The clonotype comes from a woman aged 40 to 49 with alopecia areata. Some clones in this sample may be carry-over from other donors' samples. CDR3 region: CASVNPSGPYEQYF. The CDR3 DNA is TGTGCCAGCGTTAATCCTAGCGGGCCCTACGAGCAGTACTTC.